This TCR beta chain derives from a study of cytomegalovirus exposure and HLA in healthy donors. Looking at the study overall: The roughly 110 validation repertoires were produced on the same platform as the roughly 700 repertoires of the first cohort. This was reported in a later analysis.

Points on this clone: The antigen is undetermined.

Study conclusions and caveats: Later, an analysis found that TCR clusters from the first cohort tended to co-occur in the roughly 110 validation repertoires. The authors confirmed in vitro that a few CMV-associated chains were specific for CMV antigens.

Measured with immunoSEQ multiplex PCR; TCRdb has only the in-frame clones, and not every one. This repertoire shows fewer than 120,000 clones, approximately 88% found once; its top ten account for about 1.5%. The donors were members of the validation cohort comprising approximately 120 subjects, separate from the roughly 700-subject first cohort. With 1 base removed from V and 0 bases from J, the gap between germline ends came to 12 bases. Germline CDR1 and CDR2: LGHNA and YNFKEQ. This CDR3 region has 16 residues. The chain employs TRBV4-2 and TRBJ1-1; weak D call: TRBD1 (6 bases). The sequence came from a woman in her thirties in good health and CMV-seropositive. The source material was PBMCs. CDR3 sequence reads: CASSQALGTLNTEAFF. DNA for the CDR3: TGTGCCAGCAGCCAAGCCCTGGGGACATTGAACACTGAAGCTTTCTTT.